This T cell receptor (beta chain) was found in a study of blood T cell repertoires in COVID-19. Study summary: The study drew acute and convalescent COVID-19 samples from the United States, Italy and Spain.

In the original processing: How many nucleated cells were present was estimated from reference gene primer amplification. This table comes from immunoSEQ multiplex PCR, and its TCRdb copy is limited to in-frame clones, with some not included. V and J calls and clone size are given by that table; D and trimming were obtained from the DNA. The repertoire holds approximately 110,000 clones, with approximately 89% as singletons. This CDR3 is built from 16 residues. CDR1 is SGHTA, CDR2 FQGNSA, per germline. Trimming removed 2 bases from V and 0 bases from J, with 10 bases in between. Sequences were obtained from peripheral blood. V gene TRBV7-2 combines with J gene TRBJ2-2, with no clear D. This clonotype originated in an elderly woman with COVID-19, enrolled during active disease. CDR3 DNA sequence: TGTGCCAGCAGCTTACATCAGCGCTCGAACACCGGGGAGCTGTTTTTT. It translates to CASSLHQRSNTGELFF.